These 23 T cell receptor beta chains share one sample of origin, sequenced in a study of shared clonotypes between healthy human individuals. This table comes from immunoSEQ multiplex PCR, and its TCRdb copy is limited to in-frame clones, with some not included. The table shows millions of clones, with approximately 92% occurring only once. The sequenced sample was naive CD4+ T cells sorted from blood. Indicated subset: CD45RA+ positively selected. The receptor set was obtained from a young man in good health.

The chain recombines TRBV10-1 with TRBJ2-3; 10 nucleotides match TRBD1. Germline lookup yields CDR1 WNHNN and CDR2 SYGVQD (reference sequence). V lost 6 bases and J lost 4; bases outside the gene matches: 10. CDR3 length: 16 residues. The DNA for the CDR3 is TGCGCCAGCAGCCCGGGGGACAGGGGATTCGCAGATACGCAGTATTTT. Its translation: CASSPGDRGFADTQYF.

The chain links TRBV5-1 to TRBJ1-3; D unclear. With 1 base removed from V and 4 bases from J, the gap between germline ends came to 9 bases. There are 14 residues in the CDR3. Germline-derived CDR1 and CDR2 are SGHRS and YFSETQ. CDR3 region: CASSLTSEGNTIYF. The CDR3 nucleotides read TGCGCCAGCAGCTTGACTTCCGAGGGAAACACCATATATTTT. The full variable domain, with the rest looked up from reference TRBV5-1 and TRBJ1-3, is KAGVTQTPRYLIKTRGQQVTLSCSPISGHRSVSWYQQTPGQGLQFLFEYFSETQRNKGNFPGRFSGRQFSNSRSEMNVSTLELGDSALYLCASSLTSEGNTIYFGEGSWLTVV.

The chain couples TRBV25-1 to TRBJ1-5; perhaps TRBD1 as D (6 bases). V shed 4 bases and J shed 0 bases, with 13 bases lying between them. Germline lookup yields CDR1 MGHDK and CDR2 SYGVNS. This CDR3 is 16 amino acids long. The CDR3 sequence: CASSAGTPYSNQPQHF. The CDR3 DNA reads TGTGCCAGCAGTGCCGGGACACCTTATAGCAATCAGCCCCAGCATTTT.

Concerning this clone: The identical CDR3 is also encoded by other nucleotide sequences in the sample. The V and J genes are TRBV25-1 and TRBJ2-3; the D is unclear. Germline assignment: CDR1 MGHDK and CDR2 SYGVNS. The ends were cut back, 3 bases at V and 2 bases at J, with 12 bases in the middle. The CDR3 contains 15 residues. The CDR3 nucleotides are TGTGCCAGCAGTGATGTGGCAGGTTACACAGATACGCAGTATTTT. It yields the protein CASSDVAGYTDTQYF.

This rearrangement joins TRBV28 to TRBJ2-7; TRBD1 aligns across 7 bases. The CDR3 contains 12 residues. Germline V gives CDR1 MDHEN, CDR2 SYDVKM. Trimming took 6 bases from V and 3 from J; bases not matched to a gene: 2. Here the CDR3 reads CASSDRVYEQYF. CDR3 bases: TGTGCCAGCAGCGACAGGGTCTACGAGCAGTACTTC.

J is TRBJ2-3 and V is TRBV6-1; TRBD1 matches at 8 bases. CDR1 MNHNS and CDR2 SASEGT come from the germline V gene. Germline trimming cut 2 bases from V and 3 bases from J; bases unmatched to any gene: 4. The CDR3 is 15 residues long. The CDR3 DNA is TGTGCCAGCAGTGAAATGCAGGGGGCAACAGATACGCAGTATTTT. Protein product: CASSEMQGATDTQYF.

Here the CDR3 DNA reads TGTGCCATCAGTGGAGCCAGGGGAGGGAACGAGCAGTACTTC. This sequence encodes CAISGARGGNEQYF. V and J are TRBV10-3 and TRBJ2-7, with a tentative D call TRBD2 (7 bases). The CDR3 covers 14 residues. V was shortened by 4 bases and J by 5 bases, with 15 bases between the two germline ends. Germline assignment: CDR1 ENHRY and CDR2 SYGVKD.

This clone was observed a single time. The chain's CDR3 is CASSFSGQMNTEAFF. The CDR3 DNA is TGTGCCAGCAGCTTTTCGGGACAGATGAACACTGAAGCTTTCTTT. The chain joins TRBV5-6 to TRBJ1-1, with 7 bases aligning to TRBD1. This CDR3 is built from 15 residues. J lost 0 bases, V lost 2 bases, and 4 bases had no gene match. Germline V lookup: CDR1 SGHDT, CDR2 YYEEEE.

CDR3 protein: CATDPGRYYGYTF. In DNA form, the CDR3 reads TGTGCCACCGATCCTGGCCGATACTATGGCTACACCTTC. The V and J genes are TRBV6-1 and TRBJ1-2; the D is unclear. Germline values: CDR1 MNHNS, CDR2 SASEGT. This CDR3 region has 13 residues. V was pared by 10 bases and J by 3 bases, with 15 bases between.

The chain employs TRBV2 and TRBJ1-2, with D possibly TRBD1 on 6 matching bases. The CDR3 covers 13 residues. Germline CDR1 reads SNHLY; CDR2 reads FYNNEI. The V end was cut by 2 bases, the J end by 6 bases, with 10 bases between. In DNA form, the CDR3 reads TGTGCCAGCAGTGAAACAGGGACGGATGGCTACACCTTC. Amino acids: CASSETGTDGYTF.

The chain is built from TRBV5-1 and TRBJ2-3; no reliable D call. CDR3 size: 13 residues. Germline lookup yields CDR1 SGHRS and CDR2 YFSETQ. Trimming cost V 6 bases and J 2 bases, with 10 bases left between them. The CDR3 DNA is TGCGCCAGCAAGCTTGGGGTCACAGATACGCAGTATTTT. This sequence encodes CASKLGVTDTQYF.

Concerning this clone: Other DNA sequences in the same sample also yield this CDR3. V is TRBV5-8 and J is TRBJ1-5, with D hard to call. V dropped 0 bases and J dropped 0 bases, with 4 bases sitting between them. Germline CDR1 SGHTS, CDR2 YDEGEE. The CDR3 is made up of 14 amino acids. CDR3 in amino acids: CASSLEGSNQPQHF. In DNA form, the CDR3 reads TGTGCCAGCAGCTTGGAAGGTAGCAATCAGCCCCAGCATTTT.

A note on this clone: At one end, the junction sequence differs from germline, possibly due to a read error. The genes are TRBV7-9 and TRBJ2-2; TRBD1 matches 7 bases. Germline lookup yields CDR1 SEHNR and CDR2 FQNEAQ (reference sequence). The CDR3 has 14 residues. CDR3 sequence: CASSPRTGAGELFF. CDR3 DNA sequence: TGTGCCAGCAGCCCAAGAACAGGGGCCGGAGAGCTGTTTTTT. Drawing the rest from reference TRBV7-9 and TRBJ2-2, the complete variable domain is DTGVSQNPRHKITKRGQNVTFRCDPISEHNRLYWYRQTLGQGPEFLTYFQNEAQLEKSRLLSDRFSAERPKGSFSTLEIQRTEQGDSAMYLCASSPRTGAGELFFGEGSRLTVL.

The genes are TRBV18 and TRBJ2-1, with 10 bases aligning to TRBD2. The CDR3 is 16 residues long. The junction had 10 bases not matched to a gene; V was cut back by 3 bases and J by 8 bases. Germline CDR1 reads KGHSH; CDR2 reads LQKENI. The CDR3 DNA reads TGTGCCAGCTCACCGACCAAAGCGGGAGGGCCCCATGAGCAGTTCTTC. Protein product: CASSPTKAGGPHEQFF.

J is TRBJ2-2 and V is TRBV11-3, with D maybe TRBD1 (5 bases). Germline lookup yields CDR1 SGHNT and CDR2 YENEEA. The V and J ends lost 5 bases and 1 base respectively, with 5 bases between them. The length of the CDR3 is 13 residues. Here the CDR3 DNA reads TGTGCCAGCAGCCAGGGGAACACCGGGGAGCTGTTTTTT. As protein: CASSQGNTGELFF.

The gene calls are TRBV7-2 and TRBJ2-1, with TRBD1 matching 8 bases. Looked up from germline, CDR1 is SGHTA and CDR2 is FQGNSA. V shed 6 bases and J 5 bases; nucleotides not matched to a gene: 6. The CDR3 is 14 amino acids. CDR3 coding DNA: TGTGCCAGCAGGTCCGGGACAGGAAACAATGAGCAGTTCTTC. Translated, it gives CASRSGTGNNEQFF.

The chain is built from TRBV5-6 and TRBJ2-5; the match to TRBD1 covers 9 bases. V lost 4 bases to trimming and J lost 4 bases; unmatched junction nucleotides: 5. The CDR3 consists of 14 residues. Germline V gene data show CDR1 as SGHDT and CDR2 as YYEEEE. The CDR3 region is CASSHTGGPETQYF. In DNA, the CDR3 is TGTGCCAGCAGCCATACAGGGGGCCCAGAGACCCAGTACTTC.

The rearrangement joins TRBV6-5 to TRBJ1-3; 9 bases align to TRBD1. CDR1 and CDR2 from the germline V gene are MNHEY and SVGAGI. The V and J ends lost 6 bases and 4 bases, in that order; junction bases with no gene match: 4. This CDR3 is built from 14 residues. CDR3 sequence reads: CASSLGQGGNTIYF. CDR3 DNA: TGTGCCAGCAGCTTAGGACAGGGGGGAAACACCATATATTTT.

The J gene is TRBJ1-1, the V gene TRBV6-1; D is unresolved. Trimming left V 5 bases short and J 1 base short, with 11 bases between. The CDR3 consists of 14 residues. The germline V gene has CDR1 MNHNS and CDR2 SASEGT. For the CDR3, the DNA is TGTGCCAGCAGTCCCCTGACCCAGAACACTGAAGCTTTCTTT. Translated, it gives CASSPLTQNTEAFF.

This clone was detected only a few times. The chain carries TRBV4-3 and TRBJ1-5, with 7 bases identical to TRBD1. Germline CDR1 LGHNA, CDR2 YSLEER. The CDR3 is 14 amino acids. V lost 4 bases to trimming and J lost 5 bases; unmatched junction nucleotides: 5. The CDR3: CASSPEGGDQPQHF. DNA of the CDR3: TGCGCCAGCAGCCCAGAAGGGGGCGATCAGCCCCAGCATTTT.

The chain couples TRBV5-1 to TRBJ2-1; 7 nucleotides align to TRBD1. Germline loops: CDR1 SGHRS, CDR2 YFSETQ. CDR3 length equals 16 residues. V gave up 4 bases and J gave up 7 bases; unmatched junction bases: 14. In nucleotides, the CDR3 is TGCGCCAGCAGCGGGGTTATAGTGACAGGGAATAATGAGCAGTTCTTC. Its protein is CASSGVIVTGNNEQFF.

V usage is TRBV5-4 and J usage is TRBJ2-1; the match to TRBD2 covers 8 bases. The CDR3 spans 15 residues. Germline trimming cut 0 bases from V and 6 bases from J; bases unmatched to any gene: 5. CDR1 and CDR2 (germline): SGHNT, YYREEE (reference sequence). CDR3 amino acids: CASSLGGAGANEQFF. CDR3 bases: TGTGCCAGCAGCTTGGGGGGAGCGGGAGCCAATGAGCAGTTCTTC. The full variable domain, rest sourced from reference TRBV5-4 and TRBJ2-1, is ETGVTQSPTHLIKTRGQQVTLRCSSQSGHNTVSWYQQALGQGPQFIFQYYREEENGRGNFPPRFSGLQFPNYSSELNVNALELDDSALYLCASSLGGAGANEQFFGPGTRLTVL.

V is TRBV6-5 and J is TRBJ2-2; TRBD1 might be the D (5 bases). V shed 2 bases and J shed 4 bases, with 11 bases lying between them. Per the germline V gene, CDR1 is MNHEY and CDR2 is SVGAGI. This CDR3 comprises 15 residues. The CDR3 protein is CASSYGSTATGELFF. The CDR3, as DNA: TGTGCCAGCAGTTACGGTTCGACAGCCACCGGGGAGCTGTTTTTT.